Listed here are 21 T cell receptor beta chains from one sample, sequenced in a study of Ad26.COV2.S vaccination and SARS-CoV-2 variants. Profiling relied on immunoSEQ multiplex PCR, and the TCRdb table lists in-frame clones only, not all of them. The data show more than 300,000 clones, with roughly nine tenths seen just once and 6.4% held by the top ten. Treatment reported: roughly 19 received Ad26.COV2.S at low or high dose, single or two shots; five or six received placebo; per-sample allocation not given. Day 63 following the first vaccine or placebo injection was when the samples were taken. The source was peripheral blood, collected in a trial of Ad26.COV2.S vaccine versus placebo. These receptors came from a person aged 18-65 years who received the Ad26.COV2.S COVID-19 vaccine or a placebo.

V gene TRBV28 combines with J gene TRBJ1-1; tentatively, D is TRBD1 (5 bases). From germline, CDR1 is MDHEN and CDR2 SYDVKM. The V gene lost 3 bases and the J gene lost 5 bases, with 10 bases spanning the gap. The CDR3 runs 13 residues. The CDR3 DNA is TGTGCCAGCAGTTTCCCCCGGGGGACTGAAGCTTTCTTT. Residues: CASSFPRGTEAFF. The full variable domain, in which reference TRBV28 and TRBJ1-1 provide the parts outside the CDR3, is DVKVTQSSRYLVKRTGEKVFLECVQDMDHENMFWYRQDPGLGLRLIYFSYDVKMKEKGDIPEGYSVSREKKERFSLILESASTNQTSMYLCASSFPRGTEAFFGQGTRLTVV.

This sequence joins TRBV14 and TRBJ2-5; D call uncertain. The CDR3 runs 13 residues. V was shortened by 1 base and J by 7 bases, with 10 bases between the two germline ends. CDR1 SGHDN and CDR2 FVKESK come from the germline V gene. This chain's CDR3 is CASSQVGVVTQYF. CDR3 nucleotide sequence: TGTGCCAGCAGCCAAGTTGGGGTTGTGACCCAGTACTTC.

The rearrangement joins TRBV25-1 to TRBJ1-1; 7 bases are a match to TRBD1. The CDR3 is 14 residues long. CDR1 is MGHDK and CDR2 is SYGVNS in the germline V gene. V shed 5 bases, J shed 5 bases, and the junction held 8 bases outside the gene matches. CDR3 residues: CASSSQYRGTEAFF. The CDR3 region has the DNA TGTGCCAGCAGTTCACAGTACAGGGGAACTGAAGCTTTCTTT.

The CDR3 DNA reads TGTGCCAGTAGTATAGACGGGCAGACCCACCTCTACGAGCAGTACTTC. Its translation is CASSIDGQTHLYEQYF. The chain joins TRBV19 to TRBJ2-7; no reliable D call. The germline V gene has CDR1 LNHDA and CDR2 SQIVND (reference sequence). The CDR3 is 16 amino acids. V was cut by 0 bases and J by 3 bases, with 15 bases left in between.

The CDR3 sequence is CASSKGWGELYEKLFF. In nucleotides, the CDR3 is TGTGCCAGCAGCAAAGGGTGGGGCGAGCTTTATGAAAAACTGTTTTTT. The V and J genes are TRBV27 and TRBJ1-4, with D possibly matching TRBD1 (5 bases). Trimming stripped 6 bases from V and 6 bases from J, with 20 bases between. Germline V gene data show CDR1 as MNHEY and CDR2 as SMNVEV (reference sequence). The CDR3 is 16 residues long.

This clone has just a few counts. The CDR3 DNA follows: TGCAGCGTTGGGGGGGCGGCGGGGTCCACAGATACGCAGTATTTT. Its protein is CSVGGAAGSTDTQYF. The chain combines TRBV29-1 with TRBJ2-3; the D call may be TRBD1 or TRBD2 (6 bases each). V was pared by 4 bases and J by 2 bases, with 16 bases between. This CDR3 has 15 residues. Germline V gives CDR1 SQVTM, CDR2 ANQGSEA.

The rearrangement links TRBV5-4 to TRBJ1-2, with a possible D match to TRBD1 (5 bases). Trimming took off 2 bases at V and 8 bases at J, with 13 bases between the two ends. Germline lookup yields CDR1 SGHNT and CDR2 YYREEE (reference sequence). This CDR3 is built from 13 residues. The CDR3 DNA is TGTGCCAGCAGCTTCAGGGAATTAGGCGGCTACACCTTC. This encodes CASSFRELGGYTF.

CDR3 nucleotides: TGTGCCAGCAGCCTCGGAAGGGGGGAGACCCAGTACTTC. Amino acid sequence: CASSLGRGETQYF. The chain has TRBV5-4 and TRBJ2-5; a weak D match, TRBD1 (6 bases). CDR1 and CDR2 from the germline V gene are SGHNT and YYREEE (reference sequence). V was cut by 4 bases and J by 5 bases, with 12 bases left in between. The CDR3 totals 13 residues.

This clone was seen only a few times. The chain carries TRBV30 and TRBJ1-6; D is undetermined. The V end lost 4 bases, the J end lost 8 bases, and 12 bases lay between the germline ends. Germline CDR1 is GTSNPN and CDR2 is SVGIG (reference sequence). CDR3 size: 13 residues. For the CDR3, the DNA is TGTGCCTGGATACCGTCAGGATATTCACCCCTCCACTTT. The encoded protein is CAWIPSGYSPLHF.

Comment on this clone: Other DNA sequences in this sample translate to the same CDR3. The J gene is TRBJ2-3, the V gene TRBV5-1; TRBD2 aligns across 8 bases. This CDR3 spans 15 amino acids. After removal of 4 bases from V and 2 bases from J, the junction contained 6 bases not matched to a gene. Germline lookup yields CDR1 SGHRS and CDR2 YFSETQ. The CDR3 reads CASSLVAGSTDTQYF. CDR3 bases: TGCGCCAGCAGCCTCGTAGCGGGGTCCACAGATACGCAGTATTTT.

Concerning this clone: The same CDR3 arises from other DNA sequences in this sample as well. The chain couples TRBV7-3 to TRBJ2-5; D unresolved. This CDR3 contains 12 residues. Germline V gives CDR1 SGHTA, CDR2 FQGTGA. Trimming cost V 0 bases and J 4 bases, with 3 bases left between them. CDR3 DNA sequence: TGTGCCAGCAGCTTAACGAGAGAGACCCAGTACTTC. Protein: CASSLTRETQYF.

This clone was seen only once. DNA for the CDR3: TGTGCCAGCAGTCGGACTCGCTCAGGGTCCTCCTACAATGAGCAGTTCTTC. Translated, it gives CASSRTRSGSSYNEQFF. The chain is built from TRBV28 and TRBJ2-1; TRBD1 or TRBD2 may be the D gene (5 bases each). Trimming took off 5 bases at V and 0 bases at J, with 17 bases between the two ends. CDR3 length: 17 amino acids. The V gene's germline CDR1 is MDHEN and CDR2 SYDVKM. Full variable domain (outside the CDR3, taken from reference TRBV28 and TRBJ2-1): DVKVTQSSRYLVKRTGEKVFLECVQDMDHENMFWYRQDPGLGLRLIYFSYDVKMKEKGDIPEGYSVSREKKERFSLILESASTNQTSMYLCASSRTRSGSSYNEQFFGPGTRLTVL.

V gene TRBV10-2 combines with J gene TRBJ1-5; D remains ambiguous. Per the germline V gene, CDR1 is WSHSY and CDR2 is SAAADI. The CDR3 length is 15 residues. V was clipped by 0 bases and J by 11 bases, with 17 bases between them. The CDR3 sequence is CASSESIDVKGTQHF. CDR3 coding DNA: TGCGCCAGCAGTGAGTCGATAGATGTAAAGGGAACCCAGCATTTT.

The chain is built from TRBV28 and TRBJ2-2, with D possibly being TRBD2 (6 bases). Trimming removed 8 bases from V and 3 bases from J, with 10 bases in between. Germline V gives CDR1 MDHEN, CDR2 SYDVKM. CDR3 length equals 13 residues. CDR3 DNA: TGTGCCAGCGGGACTTTTGACACCGGGGAGCTGTTTTTT. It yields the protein CASGTFDTGELFF.

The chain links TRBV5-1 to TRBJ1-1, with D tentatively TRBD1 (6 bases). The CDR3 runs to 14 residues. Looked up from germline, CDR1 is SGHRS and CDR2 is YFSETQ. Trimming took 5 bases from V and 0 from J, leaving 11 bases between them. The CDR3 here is CASRGDTMNTEAFF. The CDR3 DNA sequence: TGCGCCAGCAGGGGGGACACTATGAACACTGAAGCTTTCTTT.

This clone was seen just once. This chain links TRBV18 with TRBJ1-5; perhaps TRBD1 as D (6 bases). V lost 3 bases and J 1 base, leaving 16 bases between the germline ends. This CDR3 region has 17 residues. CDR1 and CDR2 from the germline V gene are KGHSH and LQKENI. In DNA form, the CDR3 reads TGTGCCAGCTCACCTTCTAACAGGGCGGTGAGCAATCAGCCCCAGCATTTT. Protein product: CASSPSNRAVSNQPQHF.

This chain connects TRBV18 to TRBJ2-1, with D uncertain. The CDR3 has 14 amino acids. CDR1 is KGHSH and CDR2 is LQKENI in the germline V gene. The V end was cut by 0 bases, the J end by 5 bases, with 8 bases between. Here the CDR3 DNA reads TGTGCCAGCTCACCACCAGAGGCCGACAATGAGCAGTTCTTC. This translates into CASSPPEADNEQFF.

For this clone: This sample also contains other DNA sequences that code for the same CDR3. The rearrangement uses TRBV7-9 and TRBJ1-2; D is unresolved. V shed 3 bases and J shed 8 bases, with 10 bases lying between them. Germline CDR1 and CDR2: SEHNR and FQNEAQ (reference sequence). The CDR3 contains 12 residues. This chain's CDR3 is CASSLAGPGYTF. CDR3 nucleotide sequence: TGTGCCAGCAGCTTGGCAGGTCCGGGCTACACCTTC.

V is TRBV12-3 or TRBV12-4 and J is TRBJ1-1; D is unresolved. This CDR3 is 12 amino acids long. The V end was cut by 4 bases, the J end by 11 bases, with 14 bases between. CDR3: CASSSSGFRAFF. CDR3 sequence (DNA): TGTGCCAGCAGTTCGTCGGGTTTTAGGGCTTTCTTT.

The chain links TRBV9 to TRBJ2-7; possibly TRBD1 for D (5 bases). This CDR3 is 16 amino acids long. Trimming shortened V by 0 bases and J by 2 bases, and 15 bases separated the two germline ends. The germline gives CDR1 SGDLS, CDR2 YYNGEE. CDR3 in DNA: TGTGCCAGCAGCGTAGAGTCTCAGGGTATCACCTACGAGCAGTACTTC. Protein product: CASSVESQGITYEQYF.

The CDR3 DNA is TGTGCCAGCAGCGTAGCTCCTAGCGGGCTTAAACTCGAGCAGTACTTC. It codes for CASSVAPSGLKLEQYF. The gene calls are TRBV9 and TRBJ2-7, with TRBD2 matching 8 bases. This CDR3 has 16 amino acids. CDR1 SGDLS and CDR2 YYNGEE come from the germline V gene. V lost 0 bases and J lost 6; bases outside the gene matches: 11.